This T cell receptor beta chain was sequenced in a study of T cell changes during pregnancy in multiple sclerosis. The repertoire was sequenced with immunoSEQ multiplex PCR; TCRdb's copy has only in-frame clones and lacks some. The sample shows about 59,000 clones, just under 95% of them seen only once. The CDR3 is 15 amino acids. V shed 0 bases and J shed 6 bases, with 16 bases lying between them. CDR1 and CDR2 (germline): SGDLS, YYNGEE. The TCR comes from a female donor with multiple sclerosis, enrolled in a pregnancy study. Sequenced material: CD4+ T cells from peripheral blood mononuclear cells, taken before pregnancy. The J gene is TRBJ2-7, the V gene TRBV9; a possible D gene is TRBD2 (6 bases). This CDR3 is CASSVAQGLGSEQYF. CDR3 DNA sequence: TGTGCCAGCAGCGTAGCTCAGGGACTCGGGTCCGAGCAGTACTTC.